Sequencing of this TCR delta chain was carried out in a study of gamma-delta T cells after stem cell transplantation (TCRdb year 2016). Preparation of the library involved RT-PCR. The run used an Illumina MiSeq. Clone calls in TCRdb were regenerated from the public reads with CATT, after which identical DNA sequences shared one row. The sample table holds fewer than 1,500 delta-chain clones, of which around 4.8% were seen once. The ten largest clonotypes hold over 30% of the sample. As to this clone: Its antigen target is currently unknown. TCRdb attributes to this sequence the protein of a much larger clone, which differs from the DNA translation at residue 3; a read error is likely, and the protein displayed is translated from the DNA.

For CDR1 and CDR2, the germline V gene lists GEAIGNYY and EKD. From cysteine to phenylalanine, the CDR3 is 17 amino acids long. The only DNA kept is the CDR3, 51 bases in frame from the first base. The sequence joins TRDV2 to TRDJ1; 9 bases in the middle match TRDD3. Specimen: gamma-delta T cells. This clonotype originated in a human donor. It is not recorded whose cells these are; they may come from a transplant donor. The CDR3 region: CAGDPVLGDSHTDKLIF. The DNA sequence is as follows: TGTGCCGGTGACCCAGTACTGGGGGACTCACACACCGATAAACTCATCTTT.